This TCR beta chain was recovered during a study of cytomegalovirus exposure and HLA in healthy donors. Findings and limits, study-wide: Further analysis, carried out later, found HLA-associated TCR beta chains more clonally expanded than equally common other chains.

Primers: 60 Vbeta forward and 13 Jbeta reverse. TCRdb's copy holds only in-frame clones and misses some; the assay was immunoSEQ multiplex PCR. The repertoire holds fewer than 150,000 clones, 74% seen once, with around 10% in the top ten. Of note for this clone: The target antigen is unknown.

The CDR3 contains 14 residues. CDR1 and CDR2 from the germline V gene are LNHNV and YYDKDF (reference sequence). Trimming left V 0 bases short and J 8 bases short, with 10 bases between. The receptor was derived from a woman in her forties or fifties in good health and CMV-seropositive. The source material was PBMCs. The chain links TRBV15 to TRBJ1-4; D might be TRBD1 (6 bases). The CDR3 region is CATSRDRGREKLFF. CDR3 bases: TGTGCCACCAGCAGAGACAGGGGAAGGGAAAAACTGTTTTTT.